Listed below are T cell receptor beta chains from one sample, sequenced in a study of CD8 T cells in acute hepatitis C reinfection. The assay was immunoSEQ multiplex PCR, and TCRdb's table has in-frame clones only and misses some. Here the sample spans about 38,000 clones, 80% to 90% being singletons. The sequencing input was naive CD8+ T cells from PBMCs. The receptors stem from a woman between 18 and 29 years old who spontaneously cleared hepatitis C infection. Each CDR3 is given with its conserved first and last residue. Each record gives: J gene, D gene, clone size, V gene, CDR3 DNA, CDR3 protein. D genes are given only for firm matches. Only some rows state a clone size, as once, few, many or a class for expanded clones.

j_gene: TRBJ1-1
d_gene: NA
abundance: NA
v_gene: TRBV6-6
CDR3nt: TGTGCCAGCAGTGACGAGTACCCCAGCACTGAAGCTTTCTTT
CDR3aa: CASSDEYPSTEAFF

j_gene: TRBJ2-7
d_gene: NA
abundance: NA
v_gene: TRBV29-1
CDR3nt: TGCAGCGTTGTCTCGAGCTCCTACGAGCAGTACTTC
CDR3aa: CSVVSSSYEQYF

j_gene: TRBJ2-1
d_gene: NA
abundance: once
v_gene: TRBV27
CDR3nt: TGTGCCAGCAGTTTGGGGGTGTACAATGAGCAGTTCTTC
CDR3aa: CASSLGVYNEQFF

j_gene: TRBJ2-7
d_gene: NA
abundance: NA
v_gene: TRBV29-1
CDR3nt: TGCAGCGCCTACGAAGATGGGACCTACTCCTACGAGCAGTACTTC
CDR3aa: CSAYEDGTYSYEQYF

j_gene: TRBJ1-2
d_gene: TRBD1
abundance: NA
v_gene: TRBV7-9
CDR3nt: TGTGCCAGCAGTGCCAAGGGGGCGCTTGGCTACACCTTC
CDR3aa: CASSAKGALGYTF

j_gene: TRBJ2-7
d_gene: TRBD2
abundance: NA
v_gene: TRBV29-1
CDR3nt: TGCAGCGTTGGACGGGACTACGGCTACGAGCAGTACTTC
CDR3aa: CSVGRDYGYEQYF

j_gene: TRBJ1-3
d_gene: NA
abundance: NA
v_gene: TRBV7-6
CDR3nt: TGTGCCAGCAGCTTAGCGCCCGAAGCCTCTGGAAACACCATATATTTT
CDR3aa: CASSLAPEASGNTIYF

j_gene: TRBJ2-7
d_gene: NA
abundance: once
v_gene: TRBV4-1
CDR3nt: TGCGCCAGCAGCCAAGAGACCCTTGCGGGCCTGCCCTCCTACGAGCAGTACTTC
CDR3aa: CASSQETLAGLPSYEQYF

j_gene: TRBJ2-7
d_gene: NA
abundance: once
v_gene: TRBV9
CDR3nt: TGTGCCAGCAGCGGGACTCCTGCCAACGAGCAGTACTTC
CDR3aa: CASSGTPANEQYF

j_gene: TRBJ1-2
d_gene: NA
abundance: NA
v_gene: TRBV27
CDR3nt: TGTGCCAGCAGTTTGGGCCTAGGGGGGAACTATGGCTACACCTTC
CDR3aa: CASSLGLGGNYGYTF

j_gene: TRBJ2-6
d_gene: TRBD1
abundance: NA
v_gene: TRBV6-1
CDR3nt: TGTGCCAGCAGTGAAGATGGGGGGACAGGGGCTCCTGGGGCCAACGTCCTGACTTTC
CDR3aa: CASSEDGGTGAPGANVLTF

j_gene: TRBJ1-4
d_gene: NA
abundance: NA
v_gene: TRBV7-9
CDR3nt: TGTGCCAGCAGCTGGCAGGGTGAGGAACTGTTTTTT
CDR3aa: CASSWQGEELFF

j_gene: TRBJ2-3
d_gene: TRBD2
abundance: NA
v_gene: TRBV4-2
CDR3nt: TGTGCCAGCAGCCAAGAAATTCGGCGGGAGACAGATACGCAGTATTTT
CDR3aa: CASSQEIRRETDTQYF

j_gene: TRBJ1-4
d_gene: TRBD1
abundance: NA
v_gene: TRBV18
CDR3nt: TGTGCCAGCTCACCATCCGGGACAGCTGAAAAACTGTTTTTT
CDR3aa: CASSPSGTAEKLFF

j_gene: TRBJ2-7
d_gene: NA
abundance: NA
v_gene: TRBV7-8
CDR3nt: TGTGCCAGCAGCTTAGATCCAGGGGAGCCCCCTTCCTACGAGCAGTACTTC
CDR3aa: CASSLDPGEPPSYEQYF

j_gene: TRBJ2-1
d_gene: TRBD2
abundance: NA
v_gene: TRBV6-5
CDR3nt: TGTGCCAGCAGCCAACTAGCGGGAGTCGTCAATGAGCAGTTCTTC
CDR3aa: CASSQLAGVVNEQFF

j_gene: TRBJ2-7
d_gene: TRBD2
abundance: NA
v_gene: TRBV7-2
CDR3nt: TGTGCCAGCAGCTTATTCCCGGGACTAGCGACGAACGACTACGAGCAGTACTTC
CDR3aa: CASSLFPGLATNDYEQYF

j_gene: TRBJ2-3
d_gene: TRBD2
abundance: NA
v_gene: TRBV13
CDR3nt: TGTGCCAGCAGCTACGGGCAGACTAGCGGGAGGCCCTCAGATACGCAGTATTTT
CDR3aa: CASSYGQTSGRPSDTQYF

j_gene: TRBJ2-1
d_gene: TRBD2
abundance: NA
v_gene: TRBV10-1
CDR3nt: TGCGCCAGCAGTGAGGGACTAGCGGGGTTCTACAATGAGCAGTTCTTC
CDR3aa: CASSEGLAGFYNEQFF

j_gene: TRBJ2-3
d_gene: NA
abundance: NA
v_gene: TRBV6-6
CDR3nt: TGTGCCAGCAGTTATAACTCACCTAGCACAGATACGCAGTATTTT
CDR3aa: CASSYNSPSTDTQYF

j_gene: TRBJ1-1
d_gene: NA
abundance: NA
v_gene: TRBV27
CDR3nt: TGTGCCAGCAGTTTAGTAGGGAACACTGAAGCTTTCTTT
CDR3aa: CASSLVGNTEAFF

j_gene: TRBJ2-2
d_gene: NA
abundance: few
v_gene: TRBV27
CDR3nt: TGTGCCAGCAGTTTACCTACAAACACCGGGGAGCTGTTTTTT
CDR3aa: CASSLPTNTGELFF

j_gene: TRBJ2-7
d_gene: NA
abundance: NA
v_gene: TRBV2
CDR3nt: TGTGCCAGCAGGAGCAGCCACTCCTACGAGCAGTACTTC
CDR3aa: CASRSSHSYEQYF

j_gene: TRBJ2-6
d_gene: NA
abundance: NA
v_gene: TRBV7-9
CDR3nt: TGTGCCAGCAGCCGAAACAGGGTTCTCGTCCTGACTTTC
CDR3aa: CASSRNRVLVLTF